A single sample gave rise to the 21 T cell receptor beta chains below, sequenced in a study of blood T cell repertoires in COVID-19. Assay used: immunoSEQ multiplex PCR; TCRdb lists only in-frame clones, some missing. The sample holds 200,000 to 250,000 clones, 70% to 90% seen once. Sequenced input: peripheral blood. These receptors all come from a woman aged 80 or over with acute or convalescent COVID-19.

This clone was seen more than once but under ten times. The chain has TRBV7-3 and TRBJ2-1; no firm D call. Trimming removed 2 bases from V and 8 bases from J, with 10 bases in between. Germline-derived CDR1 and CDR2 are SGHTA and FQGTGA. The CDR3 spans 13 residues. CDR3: CASSLALGYEQFF. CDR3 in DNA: TGTGCCAGCAGCTTAGCGTTGGGCTATGAGCAGTTCTTC.

CDR3 coding DNA: TGTGCCAGCAGCTTGGGAGCGGGTACTCCTAGCACAGATACGCAGTATTTT. Its translation is CASSLGAGTPSTDTQYF. This chain links TRBV5-8 with TRBJ2-3; TRBD2 is a possible D gene (6 bases). The germline gives CDR1 SGHTS, CDR2 YDEGEE. V was shortened by 0 bases and J by 0 bases, with 14 bases between the two germline ends. This CDR3 contains 17 residues.

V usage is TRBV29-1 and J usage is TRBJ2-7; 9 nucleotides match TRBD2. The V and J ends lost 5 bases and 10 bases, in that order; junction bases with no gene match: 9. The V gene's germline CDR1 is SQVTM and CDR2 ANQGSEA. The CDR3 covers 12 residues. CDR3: CSVQSLAGYQYF. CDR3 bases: TGCAGCGTTCAGAGCCTAGCGGGATACCAGTACTTC.

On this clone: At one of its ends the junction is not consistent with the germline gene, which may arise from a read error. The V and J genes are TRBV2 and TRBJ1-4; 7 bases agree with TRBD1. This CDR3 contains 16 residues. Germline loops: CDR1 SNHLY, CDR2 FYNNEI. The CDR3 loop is CASRDREWSTNEKLFF. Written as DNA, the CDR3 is TGTGCCAGCCGTGACAGGGAATGGTCCACTAATGAAAAACTGTTTTTT.

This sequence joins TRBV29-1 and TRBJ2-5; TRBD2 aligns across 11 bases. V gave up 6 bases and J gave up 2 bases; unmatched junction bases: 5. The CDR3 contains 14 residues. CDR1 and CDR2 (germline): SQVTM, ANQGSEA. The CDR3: CSVSSGGFQETQYF. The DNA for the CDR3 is TGCAGCGTCTCTAGCGGGGGGTTTCAAGAGACCCAGTACTTC.

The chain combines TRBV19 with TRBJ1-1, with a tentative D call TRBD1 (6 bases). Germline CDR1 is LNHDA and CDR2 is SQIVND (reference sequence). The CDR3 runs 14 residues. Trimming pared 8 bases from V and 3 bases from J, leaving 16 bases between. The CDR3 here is CASGQDSYYTEAFF. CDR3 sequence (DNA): TGTGCCAGTGGGCAGGACAGTTATTACACTGAAGCTTTCTTT.

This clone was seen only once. The CDR3 coding sequence is TGTGCCAGCTCACAGCCCAGGGGAACGGGGGCCAACGTCCTGACTTTC. This gives the protein CASSQPRGTGANVLTF. This rearrangement joins TRBV18 to TRBJ2-6; perhaps TRBD1 as D (6 bases). The germline CDR1 and CDR2 sequences are KGHSH and LQKENI. The CDR3 loop spans 16 amino acids. V was clipped by 4 bases and J by 4 bases, with 14 bases between them.

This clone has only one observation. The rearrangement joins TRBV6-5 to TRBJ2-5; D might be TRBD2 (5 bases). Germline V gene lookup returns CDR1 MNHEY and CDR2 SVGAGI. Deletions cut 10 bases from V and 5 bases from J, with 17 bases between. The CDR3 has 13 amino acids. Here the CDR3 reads CAIARRARETQYF. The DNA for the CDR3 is TGTGCCATTGCGCGGCGGGCGCGGGAGACCCAGTACTTC.

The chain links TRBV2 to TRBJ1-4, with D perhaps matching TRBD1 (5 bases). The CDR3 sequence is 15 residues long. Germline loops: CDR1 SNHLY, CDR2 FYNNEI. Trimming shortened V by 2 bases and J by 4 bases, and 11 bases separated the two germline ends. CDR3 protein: CASSETPGINEKLFF. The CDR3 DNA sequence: TGTGCCAGCAGTGAAACTCCAGGGATTAATGAAAAACTGTTTTTT.

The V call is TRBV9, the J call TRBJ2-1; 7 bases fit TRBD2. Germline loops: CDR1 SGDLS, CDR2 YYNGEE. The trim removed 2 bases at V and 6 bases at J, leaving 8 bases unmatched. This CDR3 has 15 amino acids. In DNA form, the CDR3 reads TGTGCCAGCAGCGTCACGGGGGAGGGGAGCAATGAGCAGTTCTTC. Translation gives CASSVTGEGSNEQFF. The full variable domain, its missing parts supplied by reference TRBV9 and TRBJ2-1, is DSGVTQTPKHLITATGQRVTLRCSPRSGDLSVYWYQQSLDQGLQFLIQYYNGEERAKGNILERFSAQQFPDLHSELNLSSLELGDSALYFCASSVTGEGSNEQFFGPGTRLTVL.

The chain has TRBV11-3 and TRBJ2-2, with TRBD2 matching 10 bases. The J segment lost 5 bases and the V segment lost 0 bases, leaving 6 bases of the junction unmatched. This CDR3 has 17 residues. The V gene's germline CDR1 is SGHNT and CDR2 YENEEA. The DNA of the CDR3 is TGTGCCAGCAGCTTAGAAGCGGGGGGGCCTCGGACCGGGGAGCTGTTTTTT. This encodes CASSLEAGGPRTGELFF.

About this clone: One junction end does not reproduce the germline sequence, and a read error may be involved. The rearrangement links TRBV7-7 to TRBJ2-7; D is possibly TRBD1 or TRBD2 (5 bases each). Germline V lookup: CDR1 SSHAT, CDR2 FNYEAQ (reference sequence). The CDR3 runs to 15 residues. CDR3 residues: CASSLGEVGTYEQYF. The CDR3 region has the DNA TGTGCTAGCAGCTTAGGGGAAGTCGGGACCTACGAGCAGTACTTC. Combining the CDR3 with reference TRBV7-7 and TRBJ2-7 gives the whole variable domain GAGVSQSPRYKVTKRGQDVTLRCDPISSHATLYWYQQALGQGPEFLTYFNYEAQPDKSGLPSDRFSAERPEGSISTLTIQRTEQRDSAMYRCASSLGEVGTYEQYFGPGTRLTVT.

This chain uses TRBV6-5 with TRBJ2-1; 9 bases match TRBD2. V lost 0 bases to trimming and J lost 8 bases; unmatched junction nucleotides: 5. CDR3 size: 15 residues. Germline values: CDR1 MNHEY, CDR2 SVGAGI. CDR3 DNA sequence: TGTGCCAGCAGTTACTCCCTAGCGGGGTTGGATGAGCAGTTCTTC. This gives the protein CASSYSLAGLDEQFF.

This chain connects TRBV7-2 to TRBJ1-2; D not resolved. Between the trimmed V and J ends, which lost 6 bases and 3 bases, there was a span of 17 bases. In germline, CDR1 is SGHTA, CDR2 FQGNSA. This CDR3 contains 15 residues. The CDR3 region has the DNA TGTGCCAGCAGGATCACAACCGGAGGGTACTATGGCTACACCTTC. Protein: CASRITTGGYYGYTF.

CDR3: CASSPGQEADTQYF. As DNA, the CDR3 is TGTGCCAGCTCACCGGGTCAGGAGGCGGATACGCAGTATTTT. The chain joins TRBV18 to TRBJ2-3, with a weak D call TRBD2 (5 bases). CDR1 and CDR2 (germline): KGHSH, LQKENI. Trimming took 3 bases from V and 6 from J, leaving 13 bases between them. This CDR3 is 14 amino acids long.

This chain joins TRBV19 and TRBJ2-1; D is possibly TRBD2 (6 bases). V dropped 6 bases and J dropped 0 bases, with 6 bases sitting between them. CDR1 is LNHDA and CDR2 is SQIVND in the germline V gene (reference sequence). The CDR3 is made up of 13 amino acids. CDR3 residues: CASSGSSYNEQFF. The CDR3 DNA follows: TGTGCCAGTAGCGGGAGCTCCTACAATGAGCAGTTCTTC.

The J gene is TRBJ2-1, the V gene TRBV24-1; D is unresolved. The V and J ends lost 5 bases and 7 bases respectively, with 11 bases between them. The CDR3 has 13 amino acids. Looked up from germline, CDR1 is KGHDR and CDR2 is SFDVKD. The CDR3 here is CATSALSWNEQFF. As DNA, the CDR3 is TGTGCCACCAGTGCCCTTAGCTGGAATGAGCAGTTCTTC.

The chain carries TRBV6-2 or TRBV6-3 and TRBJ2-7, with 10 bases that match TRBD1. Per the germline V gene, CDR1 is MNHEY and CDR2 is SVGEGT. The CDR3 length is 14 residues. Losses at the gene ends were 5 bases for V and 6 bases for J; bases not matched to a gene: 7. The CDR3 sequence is CASSPGQGFREQYF. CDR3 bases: TGTGCCAGCAGTCCGGGACAGGGGTTCCGCGAGCAGTACTTC.

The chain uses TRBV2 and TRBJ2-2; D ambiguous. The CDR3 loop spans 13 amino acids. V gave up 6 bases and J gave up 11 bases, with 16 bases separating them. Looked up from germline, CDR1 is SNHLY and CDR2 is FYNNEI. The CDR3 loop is CASSPEARSELFF. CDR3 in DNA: TGTGCCAGCAGCCCCGAGGCCCGGAGCGAGCTGTTTTTT.

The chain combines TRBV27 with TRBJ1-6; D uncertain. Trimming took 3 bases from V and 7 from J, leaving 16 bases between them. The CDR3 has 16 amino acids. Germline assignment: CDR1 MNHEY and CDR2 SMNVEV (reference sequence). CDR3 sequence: CASSFREGGRNSPLHF. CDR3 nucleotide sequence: TGTGCCAGCAGTTTCCGGGAGGGAGGTAGGAATTCACCCCTCCACTTT.

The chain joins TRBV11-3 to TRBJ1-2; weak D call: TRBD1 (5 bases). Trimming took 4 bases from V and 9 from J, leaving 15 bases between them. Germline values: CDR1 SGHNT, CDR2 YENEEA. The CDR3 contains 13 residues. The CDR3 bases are TGTGCCAGCAGCTCTTTCGTCCCGGACAGCTACACCTTC. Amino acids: CASSSFVPDSYTF.